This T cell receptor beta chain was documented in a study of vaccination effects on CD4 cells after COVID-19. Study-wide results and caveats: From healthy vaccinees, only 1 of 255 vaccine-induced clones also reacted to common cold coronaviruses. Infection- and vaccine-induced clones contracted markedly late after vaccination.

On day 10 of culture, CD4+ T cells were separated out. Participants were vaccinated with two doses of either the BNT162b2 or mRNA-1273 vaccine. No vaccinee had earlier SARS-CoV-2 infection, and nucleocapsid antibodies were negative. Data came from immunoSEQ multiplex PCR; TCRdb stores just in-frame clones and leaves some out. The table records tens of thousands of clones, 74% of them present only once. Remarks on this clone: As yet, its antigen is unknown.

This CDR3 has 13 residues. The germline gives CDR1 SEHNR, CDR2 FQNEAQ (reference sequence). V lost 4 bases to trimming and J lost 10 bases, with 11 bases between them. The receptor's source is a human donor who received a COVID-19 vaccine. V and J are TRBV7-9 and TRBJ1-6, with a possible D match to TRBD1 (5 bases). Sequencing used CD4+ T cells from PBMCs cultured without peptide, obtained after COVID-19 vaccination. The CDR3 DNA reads TGTGCCAGCAGCTCGCAGGGAGGATCACCCCTCCACTTT. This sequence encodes CASSSQGGSPLHF.